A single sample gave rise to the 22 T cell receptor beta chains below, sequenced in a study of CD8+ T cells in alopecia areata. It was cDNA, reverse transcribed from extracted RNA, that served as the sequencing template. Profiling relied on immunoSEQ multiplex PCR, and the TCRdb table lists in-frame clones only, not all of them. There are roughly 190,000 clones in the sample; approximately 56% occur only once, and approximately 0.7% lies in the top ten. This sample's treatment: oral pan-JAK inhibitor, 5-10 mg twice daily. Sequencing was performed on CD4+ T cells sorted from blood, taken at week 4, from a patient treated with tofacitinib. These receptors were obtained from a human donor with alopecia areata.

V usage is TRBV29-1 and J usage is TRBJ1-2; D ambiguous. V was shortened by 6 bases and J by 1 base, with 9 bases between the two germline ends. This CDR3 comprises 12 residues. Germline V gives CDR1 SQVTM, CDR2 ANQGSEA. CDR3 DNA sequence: TGCAGCGTAGGACGCCGTAACTATGGCTACACCTTC. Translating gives CSVGRRNYGYTF.

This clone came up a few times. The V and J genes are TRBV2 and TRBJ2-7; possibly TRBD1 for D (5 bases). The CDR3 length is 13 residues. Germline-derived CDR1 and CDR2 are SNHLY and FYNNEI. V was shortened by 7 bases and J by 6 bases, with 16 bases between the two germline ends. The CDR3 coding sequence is TGTGCCAGCATGTTCCAGGGTCTTGGCGAGCAGTACTTC. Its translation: CASMFQGLGEQYF.

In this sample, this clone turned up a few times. CDR3 region: CASPTTPWPGELFF. The CDR3 DNA reads TGTGCCAGCCCAACCACACCTTGGCCCGGGGAGCTGTTTTTT. The chain joins TRBV7-2 to TRBJ2-2; D is ambiguous. Trimming removed 8 bases at V and 6 bases at J, with 16 bases between. The length of the CDR3 is 14 residues. From germline, CDR1 is SGHTA and CDR2 FQGNSA. The variable domain in full, with the rest retrieved from reference TRBV7-2 and TRBJ2-2, is GAGVSQSPSNKVTEKGKDVELRCDPISGHTALYWYRQSLGQGLEFLIYFQGNSAPDKSGLPSDRFSAERTGGSVSTLTIQRTQQEDSAVYLCASPTTPWPGELFFGEGSRLTVL.

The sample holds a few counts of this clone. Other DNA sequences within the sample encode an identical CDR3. The CDR3 region is CSVVADYGYTF. CDR3 nucleotide sequence: TGCAGCGTTGTCGCCGACTATGGCTACACCTTC. V gene TRBV29-1 combines with J gene TRBJ1-2; D call uncertain. The V gene lost 4 bases and the J gene lost 3 bases, with 6 bases spanning the gap. The germline V gene has CDR1 SQVTM and CDR2 ANQGSEA. The CDR3 is 11 residues long.

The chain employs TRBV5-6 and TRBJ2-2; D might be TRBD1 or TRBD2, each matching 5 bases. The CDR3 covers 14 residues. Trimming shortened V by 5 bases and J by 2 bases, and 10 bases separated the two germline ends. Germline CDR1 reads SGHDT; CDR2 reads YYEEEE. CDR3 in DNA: TGTGCCAGCAGGGGGCGGGCCAACACCGGGGAGCTGTTTTTT. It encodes CASRGRANTGELFF.

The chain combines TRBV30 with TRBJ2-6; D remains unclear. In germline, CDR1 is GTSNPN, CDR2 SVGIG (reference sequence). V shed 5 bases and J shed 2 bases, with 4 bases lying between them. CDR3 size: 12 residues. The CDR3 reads CAWEPGANVLTF. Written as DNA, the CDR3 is TGTGCCTGGGAACCTGGGGCCAACGTCCTGACTTTC.

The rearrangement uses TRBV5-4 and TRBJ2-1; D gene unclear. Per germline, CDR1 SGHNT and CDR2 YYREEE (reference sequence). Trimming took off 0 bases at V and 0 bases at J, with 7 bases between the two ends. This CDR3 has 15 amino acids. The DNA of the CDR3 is TGTGCCAGCAGCTTGGACCGGAGCTCCTACAATGAGCAGTTCTTC. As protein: CASSLDRSSYNEQFF.

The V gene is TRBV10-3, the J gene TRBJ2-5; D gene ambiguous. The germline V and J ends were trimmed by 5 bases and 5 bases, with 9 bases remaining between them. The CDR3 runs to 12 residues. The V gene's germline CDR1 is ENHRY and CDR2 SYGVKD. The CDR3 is CAISQSLETQYF. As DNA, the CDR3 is TGTGCCATCAGTCAGAGCTTGGAGACCCAGTACTTC.

CDR3 sequence (DNA): TGCAGCGTCGCCGAGTCGGGCGGGAACTACGAGCAGTACTTC. Translation gives CSVAESGGNYEQYF. V usage is TRBV29-1 and J usage is TRBJ2-7; TRBD2 might be the D (6 bases). Deletions cut 6 bases from V and 3 bases from J, with 18 bases between. The germline CDR1 and CDR2 sequences are SQVTM and ANQGSEA. This CDR3 has 14 residues.

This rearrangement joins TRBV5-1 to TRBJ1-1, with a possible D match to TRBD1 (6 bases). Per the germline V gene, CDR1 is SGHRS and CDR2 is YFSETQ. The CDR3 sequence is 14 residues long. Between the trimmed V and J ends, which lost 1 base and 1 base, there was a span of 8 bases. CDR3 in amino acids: CASSLTGKNTEAFF. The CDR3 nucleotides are TGCGCCAGCAGCTTGACAGGGAAGAACACTGAAGCTTTCTTT. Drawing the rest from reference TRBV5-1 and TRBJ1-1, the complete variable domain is KAGVTQTPRYLIKTRGQQVTLSCSPISGHRSVSWYQQTPGQGLQFLFEYFSETQRNKGNFPGRFSGRQFSNSRSEMNVSTLELGDSALYLCASSLTGKNTEAFFGQGTRLTVV.

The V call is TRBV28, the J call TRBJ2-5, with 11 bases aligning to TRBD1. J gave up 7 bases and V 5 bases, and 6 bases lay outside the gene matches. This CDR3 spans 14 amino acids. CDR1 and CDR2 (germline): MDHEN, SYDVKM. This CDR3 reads CASSGQGAWVTQYF. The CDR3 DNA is TGTGCCAGCAGTGGACAGGGGGCATGGGTGACCCAGTACTTC.

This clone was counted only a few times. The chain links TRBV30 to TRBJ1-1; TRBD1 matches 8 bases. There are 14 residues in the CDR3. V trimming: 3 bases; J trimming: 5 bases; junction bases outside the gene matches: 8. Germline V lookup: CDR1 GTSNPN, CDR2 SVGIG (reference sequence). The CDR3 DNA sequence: TGTGCCTGGAGCCGCAGGGGGCGATTGACTGAAGCTTTCTTT. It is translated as CAWSRRGRLTEAFF.

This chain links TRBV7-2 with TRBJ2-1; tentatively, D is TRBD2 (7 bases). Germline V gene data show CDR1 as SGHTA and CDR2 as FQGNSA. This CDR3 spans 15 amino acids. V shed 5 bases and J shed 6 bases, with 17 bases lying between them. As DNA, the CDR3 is TGTGCCAGCAGCGCGGAATGGGGGGGCTCCAATGAGCAGTTCTTC. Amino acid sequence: CASSAEWGGSNEQFF.

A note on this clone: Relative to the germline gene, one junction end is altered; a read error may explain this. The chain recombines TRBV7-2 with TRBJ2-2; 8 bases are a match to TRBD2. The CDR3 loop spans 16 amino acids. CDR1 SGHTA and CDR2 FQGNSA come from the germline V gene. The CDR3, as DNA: TGTGCCAGCTCCTATGGGGTTAGCGGGAACCCCGGGGAGCTGTTTTTT. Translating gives CASSYGVSGNPGELFF.

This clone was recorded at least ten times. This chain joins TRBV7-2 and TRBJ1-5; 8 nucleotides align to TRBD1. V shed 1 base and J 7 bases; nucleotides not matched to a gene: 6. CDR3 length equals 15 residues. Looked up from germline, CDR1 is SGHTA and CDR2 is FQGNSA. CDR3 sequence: CASSLGAGGQQPQHF. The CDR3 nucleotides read TGTGCCAGCAGCTTAGGTGCAGGGGGCCAGCAGCCCCAGCATTTT.

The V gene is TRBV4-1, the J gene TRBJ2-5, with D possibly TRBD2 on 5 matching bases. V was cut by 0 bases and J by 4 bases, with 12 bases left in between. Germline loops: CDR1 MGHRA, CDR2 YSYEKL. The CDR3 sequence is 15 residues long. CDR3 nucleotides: TGCGCCAGCAGCCAAGATGGAGGAATCCGAGAGACCCAGTACTTC. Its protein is CASSQDGGIRETQYF.

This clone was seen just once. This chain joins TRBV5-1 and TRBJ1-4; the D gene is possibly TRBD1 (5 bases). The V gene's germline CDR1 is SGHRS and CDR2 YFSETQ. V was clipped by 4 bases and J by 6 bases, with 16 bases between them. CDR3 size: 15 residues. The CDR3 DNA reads TGCGCCAGCAGCCCTGAGCCGGGACTTTATGAAAAACTGTTTTTT. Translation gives CASSPEPGLYEKLFF. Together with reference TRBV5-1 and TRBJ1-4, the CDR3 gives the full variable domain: KAGVTQTPRYLIKTRGQQVTLSCSPISGHRSVSWYQQTPGQGLQFLFEYFSETQRNKGNFPGRFSGRQFSNSRSEMNVSTLELGDSALYLCASSPEPGLYEKLFFGSGTQLSVL.

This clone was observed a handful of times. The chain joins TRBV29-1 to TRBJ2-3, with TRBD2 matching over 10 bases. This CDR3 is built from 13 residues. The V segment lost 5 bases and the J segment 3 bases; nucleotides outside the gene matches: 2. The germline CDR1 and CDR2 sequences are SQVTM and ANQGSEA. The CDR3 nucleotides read TGCAGCGTTATAGCGGGAGGTACAGATACGCAGTATTTT. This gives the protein CSVIAGGTDTQYF.

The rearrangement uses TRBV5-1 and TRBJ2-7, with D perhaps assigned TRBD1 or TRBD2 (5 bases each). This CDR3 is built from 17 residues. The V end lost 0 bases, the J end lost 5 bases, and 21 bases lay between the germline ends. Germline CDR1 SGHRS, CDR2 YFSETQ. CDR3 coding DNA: TGCGCCAGCAGCTTGGCCAAAAGAATTACGGGGCCAGACGAGCAGTACTTC. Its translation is CASSLAKRITGPDEQYF.

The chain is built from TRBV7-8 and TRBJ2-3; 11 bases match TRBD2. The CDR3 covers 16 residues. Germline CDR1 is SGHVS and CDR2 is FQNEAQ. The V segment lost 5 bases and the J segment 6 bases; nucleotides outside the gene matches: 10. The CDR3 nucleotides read TGTGCCAGCAGCCTAAGGACTAGCGGGTCGAGGGATACGCAGTATTTT. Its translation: CASSLRTSGSRDTQYF.

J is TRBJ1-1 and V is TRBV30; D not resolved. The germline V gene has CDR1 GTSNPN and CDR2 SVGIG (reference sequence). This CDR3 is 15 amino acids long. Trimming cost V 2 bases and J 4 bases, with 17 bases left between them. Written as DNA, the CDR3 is TGTGCCTGGAGTTCCACGCTGGACCTGGGCACTGAAGCTTTCTTT. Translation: CAWSSTLDLGTEAFF.

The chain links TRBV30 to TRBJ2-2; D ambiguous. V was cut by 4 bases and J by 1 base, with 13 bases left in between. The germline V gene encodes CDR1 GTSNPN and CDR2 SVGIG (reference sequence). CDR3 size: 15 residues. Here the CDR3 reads CAWTPWSENTGELFF. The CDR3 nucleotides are TGTGCCTGGACCCCCTGGAGCGAGAACACCGGGGAGCTGTTTTTT.